This TCR beta chain derives from a study of monozygotic twins with inflammatory bowel disease. Study-level results: No difference was seen in repertoire similarity between concordant and discordant twins, possibly from limited power.

Concerning this clonotype itself: Its antigen is undetermined.

Germline-derived CDR1 and CDR2 are SGHTA and FQGNSA. The CDR3 length is 17 residues. It was from whole blood, with no T cell sorting, that total RNA was isolated. Each of TCRalpha and TCRbeta cDNA went through two nested PCRs, lasting 16 and 9 cycles. TCRdb derives one entry per CDR3 protein from the 5' RACE reads, leaving out DNA. In all, the sample yields 400,000 to 500,000 distinct CDR3 sequences. This receptor was taken from a human donor with ulcerative colitis or Crohn's disease, or a healthy co-twin of an affected twin (not recorded which). V usage is TRBV7-2 and J usage is TRBJ2-2; the D gene TCRdb calls, TRBD2, cannot be checked with no DNA. Sequenced: blood. CDR3 sequence: CASSKRIGAGVSGELFF.